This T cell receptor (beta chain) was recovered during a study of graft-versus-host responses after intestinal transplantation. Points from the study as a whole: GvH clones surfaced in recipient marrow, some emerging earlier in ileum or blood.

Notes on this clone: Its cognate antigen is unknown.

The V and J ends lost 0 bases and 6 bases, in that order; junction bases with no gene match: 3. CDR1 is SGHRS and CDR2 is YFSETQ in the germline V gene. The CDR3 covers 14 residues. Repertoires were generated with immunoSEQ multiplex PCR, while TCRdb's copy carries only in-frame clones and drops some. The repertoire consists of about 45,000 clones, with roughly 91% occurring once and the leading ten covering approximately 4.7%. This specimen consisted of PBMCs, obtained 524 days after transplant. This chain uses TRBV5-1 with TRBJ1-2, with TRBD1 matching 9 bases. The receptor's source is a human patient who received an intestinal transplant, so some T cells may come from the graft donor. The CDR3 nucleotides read TGCGCCAGCAGCTTGGGGGACAGGGCTAATGGCTACACCTTC. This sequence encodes CASSLGDRANGYTF.